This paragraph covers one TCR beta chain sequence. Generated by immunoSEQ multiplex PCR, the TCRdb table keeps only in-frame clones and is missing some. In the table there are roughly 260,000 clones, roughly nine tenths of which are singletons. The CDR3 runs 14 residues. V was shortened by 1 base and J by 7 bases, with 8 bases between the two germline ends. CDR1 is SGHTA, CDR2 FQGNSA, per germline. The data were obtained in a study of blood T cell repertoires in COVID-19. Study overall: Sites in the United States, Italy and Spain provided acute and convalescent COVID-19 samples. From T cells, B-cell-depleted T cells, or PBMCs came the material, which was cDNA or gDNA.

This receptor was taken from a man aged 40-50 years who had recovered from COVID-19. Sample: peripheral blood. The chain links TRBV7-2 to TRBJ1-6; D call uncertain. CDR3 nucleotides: TGTGCCAGCAGCTTAGTCCTCGAGAATTCACCCCTCCACTTT. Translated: CASSLVLENSPLHF. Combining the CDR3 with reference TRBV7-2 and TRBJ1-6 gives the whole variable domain GAGVSQSPSNKVTEKGKDVELRCDPISGHTALYWYRQSLGQGLEFLIYFQGNSAPDKSGLPSDRFSAERTGGSVSTLTIQRTQQEDSAVYLCASSLVLENSPLHFGNGTRLTVT.